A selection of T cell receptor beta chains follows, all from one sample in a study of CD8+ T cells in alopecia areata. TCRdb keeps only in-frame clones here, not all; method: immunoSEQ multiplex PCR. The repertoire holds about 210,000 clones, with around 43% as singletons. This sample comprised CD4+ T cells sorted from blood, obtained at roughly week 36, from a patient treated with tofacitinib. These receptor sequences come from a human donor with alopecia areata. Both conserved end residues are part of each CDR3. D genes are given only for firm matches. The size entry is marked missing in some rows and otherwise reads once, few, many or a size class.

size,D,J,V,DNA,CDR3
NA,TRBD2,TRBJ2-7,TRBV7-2,TGTGCCAGCAGCTTACTAGCGGAGTCCTACGAGCAGTACTTC,CASSLLAESYEQYF
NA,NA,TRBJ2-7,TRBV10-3,TGTGCCATCGGGGCAGGTCCGTTTACCGAGCAGTACTTC,CAIGAGPFTEQYF
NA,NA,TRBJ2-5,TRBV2,TGTGCCAGCAGTGAATCTAGGGGCCGAGGAGGAGAGACCCAGTACTTC,CASSESRGRGGETQYF
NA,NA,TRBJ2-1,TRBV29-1,TGCAGCGTTGAACGCGGGATAGGAAGCGATGAGCAGTTCTTC,CSVERGIGSDEQFF
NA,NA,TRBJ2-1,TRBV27,TGTGCCAGCAGTTTCCGGCAGGGAAACAATGAGCAGTTCTTC,CASSFRQGNNEQFF
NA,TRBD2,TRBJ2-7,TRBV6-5,TGTGCCAGCAAGTGGGCTAGCGGGATCTACGAGCAGTACTTC,CASKWASGIYEQYF
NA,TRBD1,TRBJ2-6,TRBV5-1,TGCGCCAGCAGCATCCCGACAGGGGGCGCATCTGGGGCCAACGTCCTGACTTTC,CASSIPTGGASGANVLTF
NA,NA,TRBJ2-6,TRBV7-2,TGTTGCGGGGGCGGCTCTGGGGCCAACGTCCTGACTTTC,CCGGGSGANVLTF
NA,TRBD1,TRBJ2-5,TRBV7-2,TGTGCCAGCAGCTCGACAGGGTCGAAGGAGACCCAGTACTTC,CASSSTGSKETQYF
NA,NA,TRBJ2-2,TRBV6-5,TGTGCCAGCAGAAACACCGGGGAGCTGTTTTTT,CASRNTGELFF
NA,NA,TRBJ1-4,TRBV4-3,TGCGCCAGCAGCCAACGCCCGGGACAAACTAATGAAAAACTGTTTTTT,CASSQRPGQTNEKLFF
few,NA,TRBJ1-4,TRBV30,TGTGCCTGTCCTAGTGGGGGCTCTAATGAAAAACTGTTTTTT,CACPSGGSNEKLFF
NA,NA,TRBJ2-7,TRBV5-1,TGCGCCAGCAGCTTGGCCTTGTCGGGAGCCCCCTACGAGCAGTACTTC,CASSLALSGAPYEQYF
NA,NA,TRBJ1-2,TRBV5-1,TGCGCCAGCAGGGGGACCAAAGCGGATGGCTACACCTTC,CASRGTKADGYTF
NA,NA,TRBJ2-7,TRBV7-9,TGTGCCAGCAGCTTAGCCTCGACGGGCGACGAGCAGTACTTC,CASSLASTGDEQYF
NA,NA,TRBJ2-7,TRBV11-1,TGTGCCAGCAGCCTTGTTACAGGGTCCTACGAGCAGTACTTC,CASSLVTGSYEQYF
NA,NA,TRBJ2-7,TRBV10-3,TGTGCCATCAGTGAGTGGAAGGCCTCCTACGAGCAGTACTTC,CAISEWKASYEQYF
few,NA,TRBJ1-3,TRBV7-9,TGTGCCAGCAGCTTAAGGGGCTACTCTGGAAACACCATATATTTT,CASSLRGYSGNTIYF
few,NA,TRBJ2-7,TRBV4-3,TGCGCCAGCAGCTTAGGGACCTCAGGGGAGCAGTACTTC,CASSLGTSGEQYF
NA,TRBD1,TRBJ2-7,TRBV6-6,TGTGCCAGCATACGGGGCCGGGACAGACTCTACGAGCAGTACTTC,CASIRGRDRLYEQYF
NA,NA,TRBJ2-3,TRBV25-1,TGTGCCAGCACGAGCGGAGCCATTGATACGCAGTATTTT,CASTSGAIDTQYF
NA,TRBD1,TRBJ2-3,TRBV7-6,TGTGCCAGCAGCTCCGAGGACAGGGCTAGCACAGATACGCAGTATTTT,CASSSEDRASTDTQYF
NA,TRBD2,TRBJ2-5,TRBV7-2,TGTGCCAGCAGCTTAGACTCTCTCCATCGGTGGGAGGGAGAGACCCAGTACTTC,CASSLDSLHRWEGETQYF
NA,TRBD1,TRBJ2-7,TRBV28,TGTGCCAGCAGTCAAGACAGGGGAAAGTCCTACGAGCAGTACTTC,CASSQDRGKSYEQYF
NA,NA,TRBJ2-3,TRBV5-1,TGCGCCAGCAGCTCAGGGGCAGGGACTAGCACAGATACGCAGTATTTT,CASSSGAGTSTDTQYF
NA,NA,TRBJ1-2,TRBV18,TGTGCCAGCTCACCCGGGTGGGACTATGGCTACACCTTC,CASSPGWDYGYTF
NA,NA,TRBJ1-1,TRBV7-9,TGTGCCAGCAGCCAAACAGGGAACACTGAAGCTTTCTTT,CASSQTGNTEAFF
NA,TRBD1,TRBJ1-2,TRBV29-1,TGCAGCGTCGCCGGACAGGGAGGAAGTGGCTACACCTTC,CSVAGQGGSGYTF
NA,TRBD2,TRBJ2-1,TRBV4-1,TGCGCCAGCAGCCAGCAACTAGCGGGAGGGGGCTCCTACAATGAGCAGTTCTTC,CASSQQLAGGGSYNEQFF
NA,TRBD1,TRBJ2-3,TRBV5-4,TGTGCCAGCAGCATCGGACAGGGGACAGATACGCAGTATTTT,CASSIGQGTDTQYF
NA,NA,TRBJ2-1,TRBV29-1,TGCAGCGTTGGACAGTACAATGAGCAGTTCTTC,CSVGQYNEQFF
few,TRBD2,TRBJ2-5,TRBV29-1,TGCAGCGTCCGCGCTGGGACTAGCGGGACAGAGACCCAGTACTTC,CSVRAGTSGTETQYF
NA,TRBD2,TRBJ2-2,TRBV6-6,TGTGCCAGCAGTCCCGGGGGGAGCGGGAGAATTCAGGAGCTGTTTTTT,CASSPGGSGRIQELFF
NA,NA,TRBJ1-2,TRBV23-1,TGCGCCAGCAGGTGGGGGGATGGCTACACCTTC,CASRWGDGYTF
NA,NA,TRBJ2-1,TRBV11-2,TGTGCCAGCAGCTTAGTGCGCGGGTCGACCTACAATGAGCAGTTCTTC,CASSLVRGSTYNEQFF
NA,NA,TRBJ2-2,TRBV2,TGTGCCAGCAGCCCTAGTAGGAGTACCGGGGAGCTGTTTTTT,CASSPSRSTGELFF
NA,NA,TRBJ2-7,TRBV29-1,TGCAGCGTTGCGGCGGGCGGGCTGACCTACGAGCAGTACTTC,CSVAAGGLTYEQYF
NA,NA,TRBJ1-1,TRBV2,TGTGCCAGCAGCTCTGTAACGACAAACACTGAAGCTTTCTTT,CASSSVTTNTEAFF
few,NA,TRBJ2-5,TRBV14,TGTGCCAGCAGCCGTCTGGGAAAAGAGACCCAGTACTTC,CASSRLGKETQYF
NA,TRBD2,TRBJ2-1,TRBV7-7,TGTGCCAGCAGCCCGGCCGGGGGGACTAGCGGGAGGGTTGAGCAGTTCTTC,CASSPAGGTSGRVEQFF
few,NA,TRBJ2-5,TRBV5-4,TGTGCCAGCAGCTTGGGAGGACGGGACACCTCCCAAGAGACCCAGTACTTC,CASSLGGRDTSQETQYF
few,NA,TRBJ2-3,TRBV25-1,TGTGCCAGCAGTAGGTTGTGGAGCAGCCAGGGAGATACGCAGTATTTT,CASSRLWSSQGDTQYF
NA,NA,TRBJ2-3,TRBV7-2,TGTGCCAGCAGCCCCCGTGGAGGGGCGCGAGGACCAGATACGCAGTATTTT,CASSPRGGARGPDTQYF
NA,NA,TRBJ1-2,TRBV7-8,TGTGCCAGCAGCTTCCCAGGCGTCGGCTATGGCTACACCTTC,CASSFPGVGYGYTF
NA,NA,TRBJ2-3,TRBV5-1,TGCGCCAGCAGCTTGGGACTCACAGGACCCACCCGTACTAGCACAGATACGCAGTATTTT,CASSLGLTGPTRTSTDTQYF
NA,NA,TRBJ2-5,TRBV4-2,TGTGCCAGCAGCCAAGTTTCGGCGGCTGTGGAGACCCAGTACTTC,CASSQVSAAVETQYF
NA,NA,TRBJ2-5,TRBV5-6,TGTGCCAGCAGCTTCGTCACTGGGGGAGAGACCCAGTACTTC,CASSFVTGGETQYF
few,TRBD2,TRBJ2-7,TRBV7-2,TGTGCCAGCAGCTTCGGGAGGGCCAGGGCTTCGGGCGAGCAGTACTTC,CASSFGRARASGEQYF
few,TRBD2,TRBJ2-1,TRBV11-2,TGTGCCAGCAGCGTAGATCCGGGGAGGGATGAGCAGTTCTTC,CASSVDPGRDEQFF
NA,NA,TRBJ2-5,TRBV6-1,TGTGCCAGCAGCCTGGACAGACTGACCCAGTACTTC,CASSLDRLTQYF
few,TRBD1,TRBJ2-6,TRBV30,TGTGCCGGACCCGGAACAGGGGGCGGTGGGGCCAACGTCCTGACTTTC,CAGPGTGGGGANVLTF
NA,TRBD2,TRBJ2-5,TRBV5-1,TGCGCCAGCAGCAAGGGACTAGCGGGCCCCCCCGTCCGGGAGACCCAGTACTTC,CASSKGLAGPPVRETQYF
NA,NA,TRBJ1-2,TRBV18,TGTGCCAGCTCACAAGCGAACTATGGCTACACCTTC,CASSQANYGYTF
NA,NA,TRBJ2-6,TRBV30,TGTGCCTGGAGTTCTGGGGCCAACGTCCTGACTTTC,CAWSSGANVLTF
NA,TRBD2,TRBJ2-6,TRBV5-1,TGCGCCAGCAGCAAGCGGACTAGCGGGAGGTCAGGGGCCAACGTCCTGACTTTC,CASSKRTSGRSGANVLTF
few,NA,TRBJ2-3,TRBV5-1,TGCGCCAGCAGCACCTCCCCTAGCACAGATACGCAGTATTTT,CASSTSPSTDTQYF
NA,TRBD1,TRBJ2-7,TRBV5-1,TGCGCCAGCAGCATCCAACAGGGGCAAGAGCAGTACTTC,CASSIQQGQEQYF
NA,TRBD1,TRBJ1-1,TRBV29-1,TGCAGCGTTGACCGGACGACAGGGTTGGGATCTGAAGCTTTCTTT,CSVDRTTGLGSEAFF
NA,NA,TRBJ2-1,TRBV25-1,TGTGCCACCGGGCCCTACAATGAGCAGTTCTTC,CATGPYNEQFF